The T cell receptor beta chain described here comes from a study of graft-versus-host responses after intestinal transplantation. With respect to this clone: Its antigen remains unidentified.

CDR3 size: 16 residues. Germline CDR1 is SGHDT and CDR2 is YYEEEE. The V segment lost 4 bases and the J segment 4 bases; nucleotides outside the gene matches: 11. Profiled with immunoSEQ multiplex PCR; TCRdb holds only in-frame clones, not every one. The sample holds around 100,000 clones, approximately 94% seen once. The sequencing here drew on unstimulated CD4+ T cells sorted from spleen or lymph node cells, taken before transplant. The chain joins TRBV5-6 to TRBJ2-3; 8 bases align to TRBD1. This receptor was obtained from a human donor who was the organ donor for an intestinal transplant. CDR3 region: CASSPTTGVVPDTQYF. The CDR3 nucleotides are TGTGCCAGCAGCCCAACGACAGGGGTGGTACCAGATACGCAGTATTTT.